This record concerns one T cell receptor (beta chain) sequence. The PCR contained 60 Vbeta and 13 Jbeta primers. Measured with immunoSEQ multiplex PCR; TCRdb has only the in-frame clones, and not every one. The sample has approximately 110,000 clones, 60% to 85% seen once; the top ten hold around 5.1%. The record originates from a study of cytomegalovirus exposure and HLA in healthy donors. In germline, CDR1 is SNHLY, CDR2 FYNNEI. Deletions cut 6 bases from V and 3 bases from J, with 6 bases between. This CDR3 spans 12 amino acids. Likely unrecorded immune exposures existed in these nominally healthy donors.

The origin of this receptor is a female donor in good health and CMV-seropositive. The sample taken for sequencing was PBMCs. This chain connects TRBV2 to TRBJ1-5; D is uncertain. The CDR3 DNA follows: TGTGCCAGCAGGGGCAACAATCAGCCCCAGCATTTT. It specifies CASRGNNQPQHF. Together with reference TRBV2 and TRBJ1-5, the CDR3 gives the full variable domain: EPEVTQTPSHQVTQMGQEVILRCVPISNHLYFYWYRQILGQKVEFLVSFYNNEISEKSEIFDDQFSVERPDGSNFTLKIRSTKLEDSAMYFCASRGNNQPQHFGDGTRLSIL.